The next 30 T cell receptor beta chains were all read from a single sample in a study of T-cell memory formation after mild COVID-19. TCRdb re-derived calls from the 5' RACE reads in MiXCR, one entry per CDR3 protein. The data show 300,000 to 400,000 distinct CDR3 sequences, approximately 29% seen once. The sample taken for sequencing was PBMCs or a T cell subset sorted from them (not recorded which). These receptors were collected from an adult woman who had mild COVID-19 (a few samples of this study predate the infection). Cell type and time point are not known.

This chain uses TRBV24-1 with TRBJ2-7; TRBD1 matches 9 bases. The germline V gene encodes CDR1 KGHDR and CDR2 SFDVKD. V was pared by 4 bases and J by 5 bases, with 8 bases of the junction left unmatched. CDR3 length equals 15 residues. The CDR3 nucleotides are TGTGCCACCAGTGACGCCGGGACAGGGTTGGACGAGCAGTACTTC. Its protein is CATSDAGTGLDEQYF.

V gene TRBV24-1 combines with J gene TRBJ2-1; unclear D gene. This CDR3 is 16 amino acids long. The ends were cut back, 2 bases at V and 1 base at J, with 11 bases in the middle. Germline assignment: CDR1 KGHDR and CDR2 SFDVKD. This CDR3 is CATSDSLRESYNEQFF. CDR3 DNA: TGTGCCACCAGTGATTCGCTTAGGGAATCCTACAATGAGCAGTTCTTC.

The chain uses TRBV25-1 and TRBJ2-7; 7 positions agree with TRBD1. The CDR3 is made up of 11 amino acids. J lost 12 bases, V lost 2 bases, and 4 bases had no gene match. Per germline, CDR1 MGHDK and CDR2 SYGVNS. CDR3 sequence reads: CASSEGDRVYF. CDR3 nucleotide sequence: TGTGCCAGCAGTGAAGGAGACAGGGTGTACTTC.

This chain uses TRBV7-2 with TRBJ2-7, with 8 positions matching TRBD2. This CDR3 has 14 amino acids. The germline V gene encodes CDR1 SGHTA and CDR2 FQGNSA. The J segment lost 6 bases and the V segment lost 4 bases, leaving 8 bases of the junction unmatched. The CDR3 loop reads CASSYSGTGCEQYF. DNA for the CDR3: TGTGCCAGCAGCTATAGCGGGACGGGCTGCGAGCAGTACTTC.

This rearrangement joins TRBV7-3 to TRBJ1-2, with 11 nucleotides matching TRBD1. Trimming at V came to 0 bases and at J to 8 bases, leaving 8 bases not matched to a gene. CDR1 and CDR2 from the germline V gene are SGHTA and FQGTGA. This CDR3 has 16 residues. CDR3: CASSLTHGQGAGGYTF. For the CDR3, the DNA is TGTGCCAGCAGCTTAACGCACGGACAGGGGGCAGGAGGCTACACCTTC.

The chain combines TRBV5-1 with TRBJ2-1, with TRBD2 matching 7 bases. CDR3 size: 13 residues. Germline V gene sequence: CDR1 SGHRS, CDR2 YFSETQ. The V and J ends lost 4 bases and 8 bases, in that order; junction bases with no gene match: 6. CDR3 nucleotide sequence: TGCGCCAGCAGCCGGGGAGGGGTTGATGAGCAGTTCTTC. Protein sequence: CASSRGGVDEQFF.

V and J are TRBV4-2 and TRBJ1-1; TRBD1 is a possible D gene (6 bases). Germline-derived CDR1 and CDR2 are LGHNA and YNFKEQ. V dropped 3 bases and J dropped 4 bases, with 18 bases sitting between them. The CDR3 is 16 amino acids. CDR3 sequence (DNA): TGTGCCAGCAGCCATGTCCCAGGGGCGGGCGGCACTGAAGCTTTCTTT. Translated, it gives CASSHVPGAGGTEAFF.

The chain recombines TRBV7-8 with TRBJ2-4; TRBD2 aligns across 13 bases. CDR1 and CDR2 (germline): SGHVS, FQNEAQ. This CDR3 has 17 residues. The V and J ends lost 3 bases and 8 bases, in that order; junction bases with no gene match: 10. The CDR3 bases are TGTGCCAGCAGCTTCCCAGGACTAGCGGGAGCCGTTGACATTCAGTACTTC. This gives the protein CASSFPGLAGAVDIQYF.

This clonotype showed up just a few times. The chain is built from TRBV18 and TRBJ2-5; D call uncertain. This CDR3 is 13 amino acids long. Trimming removed 3 bases from V and 4 bases from J, with 9 bases in between. Germline lookup yields CDR1 KGHSH and CDR2 LQKENI. The DNA of the CDR3 is TGTGCCAGCTCACCCCCCTTACCAGAGACCCAGTACTTC. This codes for CASSPPLPETQYF.

This clonotype was counted a few times. The genes are TRBV12-5 and TRBJ2-7; D gene uncertain. Trimming shortened V by 3 bases and J by 4 bases, and 7 bases separated the two germline ends. This CDR3 comprises 12 residues. Germline V CDR1 and CDR2: LGHNT, FRNRAP. For the CDR3, the DNA is TGTGCTAGTGGTTTTGGGGTATACGAGCAGTACTTC. Encoded protein: CASGFGVYEQYF.

The rearrangement uses TRBV2 and TRBJ2-6; 7 bases map to TRBD2. Trimming removed 2 bases from V and 4 bases from J; junction bases left unmatched: 5. The V gene's germline CDR1 is SNHLY and CDR2 FYNNEI. This CDR3 is built from 16 residues. DNA of the CDR3: TGTGCCAGCAGTGAATGGGGAGGGACCGGGGCCAACGTCCTGACTTTC. Amino acids: CASSEWGGTGANVLTF. Supplemented by reference TRBV2 and TRBJ2-6, the full variable domain reads EPEVTQTPSHQVTQMGQEVILRCVPISNHLYFYWYRQILGQKVEFLVSFYNNEISEKSEIFDDQFSVERPDGSNFTLKIRSTKLEDSAMYFCASSEWGGTGANVLTFGAGSRLTVL.

This clonotype was counted ten times or more. The chain combines TRBV7-3 with TRBJ2-2; D not certain. V gave up 2 bases and J gave up 1 base, with 5 bases separating them. Germline lookup yields CDR1 SGHTA and CDR2 FQGTGA. This CDR3 has 14 residues. The CDR3 bases are TGTGCCAGCAGCTTATCCCAGAACACCGGGGAGCTGTTTTTT. Its protein is CASSLSQNTGELFF.

This clonotype has more than one count but fewer than ten. The CDR3 sequence: CASSYLAGGNNEQFF. CDR3 nucleotide sequence: TGTGCCAGCAGTTATCTAGCGGGGGGAAACAATGAGCAGTTCTTC. The chain combines TRBV12-3 or TRBV12-4 with TRBJ2-1; 11 bases match TRBD2. The CDR3 runs 15 residues. Trimming cost V 4 bases and J 5 bases; bases outside gene matches: 4.

This clonotype was detected once. This chain connects TRBV7-9 to TRBJ1-1; tentative D call: TRBD1 (5 bases). Between the trimmed V and J ends, which lost 3 bases and 4 bases, there was a span of 9 bases. Germline CDR1 reads SEHNR; CDR2 reads FQNEAQ (reference sequence). There are 13 residues in the CDR3. For the CDR3, the DNA is TGTGCCAGCAGCTTGGATGGGGCCACTGAAGCTTTCTTT. Translation gives CASSLDGATEAFF. Full variable domain (remainder filled in from reference TRBV7-9 and TRBJ1-1): DTGVSQNPRHKITKRGQNVTFRCDPISEHNRLYWYRQTLGQGPEFLTYFQNEAQLEKSRLLSDRFSAERPKGSFSTLEIQRTEQGDSAMYLCASSLDGATEAFFGQGTRLTVV.

The rearrangement uses TRBV27 and TRBJ2-2, with D perhaps TRBD1 (6 bases). V was clipped by 7 bases and J by 4 bases, with 16 bases between them. This CDR3 region has 15 residues. Germline CDR1 MNHEY, CDR2 SMNVEV (reference sequence). The CDR3: CASIKAGAGTGELFF. CDR3 sequence (DNA): TGTGCCAGCATCAAGGCAGGGGCCGGCACCGGGGAGCTGTTTTTT.

This rearrangement joins TRBV14 to TRBJ2-3, with 10 bases lining up with TRBD2. This CDR3 region has 15 residues. Germline CDR1 SGHDN, CDR2 FVKESK. J gave up 5 bases and V 3 bases, and 5 bases lay outside the gene matches. CDR3: CASSHLAGVKDTQYF. The CDR3 region has the DNA TGTGCCAGCAGCCACCTAGCGGGAGTTAAAGATACGCAGTATTTT.

This sequence joins TRBV20-1 and TRBJ1-5, with no clear D. Per the germline V gene, CDR1 is DFQATT and CDR2 is SNEGSKA (reference sequence). V was pared by 0 bases and J by 3 bases, with 3 bases between. This CDR3 comprises 12 residues. The CDR3 loop reads CSARDTNQPQHF. In nucleotides, the CDR3 is TGCAGTGCTAGAGACACCAATCAGCCCCAGCATTTT.

The chain combines TRBV12-3 or TRBV12-4 with TRBJ1-2; perhaps TRBD1 as D (6 bases). This CDR3 is 13 amino acids long. Trimming shortened V by 5 bases and J by 4 bases, and 11 bases separated the two germline ends. CDR3 amino acids: CASSPQGLYGYTF. CDR3 DNA sequence: TGTGCCAGCAGTCCACAGGGACTCTATGGCTACACCTTC.

The chain couples TRBV5-1 to TRBJ1-2; D perhaps matches TRBD1 (5 bases). Trimming pared 0 bases from V and 4 bases from J, leaving 13 bases between. The length of the CDR3 is 15 residues. Germline V gives CDR1 SGHRS, CDR2 YFSETQ. This chain's CDR3 is CASSLEVQGGYGYTF. CDR3 nucleotides: TGCGCCAGCAGCTTGGAAGTGCAGGGCGGCTATGGCTACACCTTC.

This clonotype appeared a few times. The chain employs TRBV6-5 and TRBJ2-2, with D tentatively TRBD2 (6 bases). The CDR3 is made up of 17 amino acids. Trimming left V 9 bases short and J 0 bases short, with 20 bases between. Looked up from germline, CDR1 is MNHEY and CDR2 is SVGAGI. DNA for the CDR3: TGTGCCAGTAGCTGGGCCGGGCTAGCGCCGAACACCGGGGAGCTGTTTTTT. It specifies CASSWAGLAPNTGELFF.

V is TRBV29-1 and J is TRBJ2-5; 7 nucleotides align to TRBD1. This CDR3 contains 13 residues. The trim removed 6 bases at V and 1 base at J, leaving 5 bases unmatched. Per germline, CDR1 SQVTM and CDR2 ANQGSEA. The DNA for the CDR3 is TGCAGCGTCCCCCGACAGGGCCAAGAGACCCAGTACTTC. Amino acid sequence: CSVPRQGQETQYF.

This clonotype appeared a few times. V is TRBV5-1 and J is TRBJ1-1, with TRBD1 identical over 8 bases. The V segment lost 2 bases and the J segment 7 bases; nucleotides outside the gene matches: 4. Per the germline V gene, CDR1 is SGHRS and CDR2 is YFSETQ. There are 13 residues in the CDR3. CDR3 region: CASSFRGTGEAFF. CDR3 in DNA: TGCGCCAGCAGCTTTAGGGGGACAGGTGAAGCTTTCTTT.

The sample holds a few counts of this clonotype. The V and J genes are TRBV12-3 or TRBV12-4 and TRBJ2-7; D unclear. The CDR3 extends over 12 amino acids. V lost 7 bases to trimming and J lost 5 bases, with 12 bases between them. The DNA of the CDR3 is TGTGCCAGCACCGCGACTCACCACGAGCAGTACTTC. It encodes CASTATHHEQYF.

V is TRBV5-6 and J is TRBJ1-4, with D perhaps matching TRBD1 (6 bases). Trimming shortened V by 4 bases and J by 7 bases, and 11 bases separated the two germline ends. This CDR3 region has 13 residues. CDR1 is SGHDT, CDR2 YYEEEE, per germline. As DNA, the CDR3 is TGTGCCAGCAGCCCTGGACAGCCTGAAAAACTGTTTTTT. Amino acids: CASSPGQPEKLFF.

The rearrangement links TRBV20-1 to TRBJ1-1; weak D call: TRBD1 (5 bases). This CDR3 is built from 13 residues. V gave up 5 bases and J gave up 4 bases, with 14 bases separating them. From germline, CDR1 is DFQATT and CDR2 SNEGSKA (reference sequence). CDR3 region: CSADSGTTTEAFF. The CDR3 DNA sequence: TGCAGTGCTGATTCCGGGACCACCACTGAAGCTTTCTTT.

V gene TRBV23-1 combines with J gene TRBJ1-5; 7 bases are a match to TRBD1. TRBV23-1 is reported as an ORF; its role is uncertain. This CDR3 spans 14 amino acids. J lost 2 bases, V lost 4 bases, and 2 bases had no gene match. The CDR3 is CASSRGQCNQPQHF. CDR3 nucleotide sequence: TGCGCCAGCAGTCGGGGACAGTGCAATCAGCCCCAGCATTTT.

This chain joins TRBV6-2 or TRBV6-3 and TRBJ2-1; 10 bases fit TRBD1. The V and J ends lost 6 bases and 1 base, in that order; junction bases with no gene match: 3. Germline CDR1 MNHEY, CDR2 SVGEGT. The length of the CDR3 is 15 residues. This CDR3 reads CASRLDRGSYNEQFF. The CDR3 nucleotides read TGTGCCAGCAGACTGGACAGGGGGTCCTACAATGAGCAGTTCTTC.

V usage is TRBV12-5 and J usage is TRBJ1-5, with D unclear. The CDR3 length is 13 residues. V was cut by 6 bases and J by 1 base, with 7 bases left in between. CDR1 LGHNT and CDR2 FRNRAP come from the germline V gene. The CDR3 here is CASGLGSNQPQHF. The CDR3 DNA follows: TGTGCTAGTGGCCTCGGGAGCAATCAGCCCCAGCATTTT.

In its sample, this clonotype was seen a few times. V is TRBV9 and J is TRBJ2-3; 10 bases match TRBD2. There are 12 residues in the CDR3. Trimming cost V 3 bases and J 10 bases; bases outside gene matches: 2. Per the germline V gene, CDR1 is SGDLS and CDR2 is YYNGEE. The CDR3 protein is CASSAGTSAQYF. The CDR3 nucleotides read TGTGCCAGCAGCGCTGGGACTAGCGCGCAGTATTTT.

This clonotype was picked up a small number of times. This chain links TRBV7-9 with TRBJ1-5; TRBD1 agrees at 8 bases. The junction had 5 bases not matched to a gene; V was cut back by 5 bases and J by 5 bases. Germline V gene sequence: CDR1 SEHNR, CDR2 FQNEAQ (reference sequence). The CDR3 covers 14 residues. The CDR3 sequence: CASSQVTGDQPQHF. CDR3 DNA: TGTGCCAGCAGCCAGGTGACAGGGGATCAGCCCCAGCATTTT.